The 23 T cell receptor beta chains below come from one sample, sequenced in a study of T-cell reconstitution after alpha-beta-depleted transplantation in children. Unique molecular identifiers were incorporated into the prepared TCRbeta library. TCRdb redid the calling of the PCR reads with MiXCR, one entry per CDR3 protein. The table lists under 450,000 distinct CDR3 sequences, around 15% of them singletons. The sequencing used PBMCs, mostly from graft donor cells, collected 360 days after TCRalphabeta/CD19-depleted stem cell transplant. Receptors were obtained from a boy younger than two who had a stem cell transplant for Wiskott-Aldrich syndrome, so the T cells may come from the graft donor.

CDR3 DNA sequence: TGCGCCAGCAGTTATGGCCATAACCTGAACACTGAAGCTTTCTTT. This translates into CASSYGHNLNTEAFF. The chain is built from TRBV5-1 and TRBJ1-1, with D unresolved. V was shortened by 5 bases and J by 0 bases, with 14 bases between the two germline ends. CDR1 and CDR2 (germline): SGHRS, YFSETQ. The CDR3 covers 15 residues.

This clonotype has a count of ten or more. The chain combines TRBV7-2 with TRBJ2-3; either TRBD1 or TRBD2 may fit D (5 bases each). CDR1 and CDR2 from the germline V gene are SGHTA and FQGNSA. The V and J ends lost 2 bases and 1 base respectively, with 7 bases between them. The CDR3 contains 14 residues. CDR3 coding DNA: TGTGCCAGCAGCTTACAGGGAGGCACAGATACGCAGTATTTT. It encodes CASSLQGGTDTQYF.

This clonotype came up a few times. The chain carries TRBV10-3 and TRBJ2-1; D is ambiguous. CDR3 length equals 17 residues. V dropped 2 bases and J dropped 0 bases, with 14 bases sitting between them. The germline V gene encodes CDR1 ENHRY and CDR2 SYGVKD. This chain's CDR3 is CAISEKDPASSYNEQFF. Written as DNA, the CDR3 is TGTGCCATCAGTGAGAAGGACCCAGCCAGCTCCTACAATGAGCAGTTCTTC.

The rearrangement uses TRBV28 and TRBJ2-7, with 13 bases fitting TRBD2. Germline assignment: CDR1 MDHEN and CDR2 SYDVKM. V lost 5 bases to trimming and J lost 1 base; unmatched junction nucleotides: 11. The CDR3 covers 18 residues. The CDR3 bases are TGTGCCAGCAGTACCCCCGACTTACTAGCGGGGGGGTCCTACGAGCAGTACTTC. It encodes CASSTPDLLAGGSYEQYF.

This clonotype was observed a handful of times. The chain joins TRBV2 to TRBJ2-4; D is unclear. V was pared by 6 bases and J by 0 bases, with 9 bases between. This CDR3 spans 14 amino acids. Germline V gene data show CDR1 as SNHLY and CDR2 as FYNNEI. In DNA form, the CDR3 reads TGTGCCAGCAGACCAAACCTAGCCAAAAACATTCAGTACTTC. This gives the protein CASRPNLAKNIQYF.

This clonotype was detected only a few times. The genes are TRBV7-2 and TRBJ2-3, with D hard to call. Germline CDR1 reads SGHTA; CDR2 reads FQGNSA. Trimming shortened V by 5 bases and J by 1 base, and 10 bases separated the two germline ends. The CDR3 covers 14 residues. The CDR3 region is CASSDPGRTDTQYF. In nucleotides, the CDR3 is TGTGCCAGCAGCGACCCCGGGCGCACAGATACGCAGTATTTT. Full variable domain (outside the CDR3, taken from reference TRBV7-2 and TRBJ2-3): GAGVSQSPSNKVTEKGKDVELRCDPISGHTALYWYRQSLGQGLEFLIYFQGNSAPDKSGLPSDRFSAERTGGSVSTLTIQRTQQEDSAVYLCASSDPGRTDTQYFGPGTRLTVL.

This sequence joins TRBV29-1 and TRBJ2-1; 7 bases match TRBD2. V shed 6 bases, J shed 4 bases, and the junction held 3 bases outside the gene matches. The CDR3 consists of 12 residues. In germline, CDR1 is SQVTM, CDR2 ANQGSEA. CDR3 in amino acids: CSVWGGYNEQFF. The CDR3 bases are TGCAGCGTGTGGGGGGGGTACAATGAGCAGTTCTTC.

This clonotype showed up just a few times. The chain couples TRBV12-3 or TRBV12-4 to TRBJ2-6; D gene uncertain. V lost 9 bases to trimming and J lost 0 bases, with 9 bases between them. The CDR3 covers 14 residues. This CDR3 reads CASRRSSGANVLTF. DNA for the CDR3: TGTGCCAGTAGAAGGAGCTCTGGGGCCAACGTCCTGACTTTC.

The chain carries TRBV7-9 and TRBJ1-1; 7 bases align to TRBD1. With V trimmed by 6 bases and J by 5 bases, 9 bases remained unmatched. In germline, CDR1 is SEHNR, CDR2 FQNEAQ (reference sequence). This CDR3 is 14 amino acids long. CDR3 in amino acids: CASRMGRGNTEAFF. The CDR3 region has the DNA TGTGCCAGCAGGATGGGCAGGGGGAATACTGAAGCTTTCTTT.

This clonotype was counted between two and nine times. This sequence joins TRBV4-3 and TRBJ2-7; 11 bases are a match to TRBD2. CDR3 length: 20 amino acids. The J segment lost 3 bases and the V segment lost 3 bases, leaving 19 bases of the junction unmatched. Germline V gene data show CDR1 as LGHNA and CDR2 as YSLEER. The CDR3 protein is CASSHKIPTPTSGSYYEQYF. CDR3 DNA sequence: TGCGCCAGCAGCCATAAGATACCCACCCCTACTAGCGGGAGTTACTACGAGCAGTACTTC.

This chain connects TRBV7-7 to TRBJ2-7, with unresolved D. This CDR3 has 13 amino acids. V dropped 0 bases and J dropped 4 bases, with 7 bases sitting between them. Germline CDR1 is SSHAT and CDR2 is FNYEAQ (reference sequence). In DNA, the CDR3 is TGTGCCAGCAGCTTAGCGGCTGAGTACGAGCAGTACTTC. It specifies CASSLAAEYEQYF.

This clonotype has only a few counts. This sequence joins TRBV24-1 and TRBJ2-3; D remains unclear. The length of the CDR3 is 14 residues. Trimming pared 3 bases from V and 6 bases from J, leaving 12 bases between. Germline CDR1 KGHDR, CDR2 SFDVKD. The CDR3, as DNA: TGTGCCACCAGTGATCCCGGCCGGTCGGATACGCAGTATTTT. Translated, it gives CATSDPGRSDTQYF.

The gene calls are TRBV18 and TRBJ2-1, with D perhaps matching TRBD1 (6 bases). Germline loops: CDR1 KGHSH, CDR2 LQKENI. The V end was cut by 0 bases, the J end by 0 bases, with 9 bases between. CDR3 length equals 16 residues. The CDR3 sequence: CASSPPVRGSYNEQFF. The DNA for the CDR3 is TGTGCCAGCTCACCACCTGTCAGGGGCTCCTACAATGAGCAGTTCTTC.

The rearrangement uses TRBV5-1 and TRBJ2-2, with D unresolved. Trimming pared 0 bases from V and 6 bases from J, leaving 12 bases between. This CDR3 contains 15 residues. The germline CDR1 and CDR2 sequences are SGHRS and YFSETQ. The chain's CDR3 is CASSLDRLGAGELFF. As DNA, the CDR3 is TGCGCCAGCAGCTTGGATCGCCTTGGTGCCGGGGAGCTGTTTTTT.

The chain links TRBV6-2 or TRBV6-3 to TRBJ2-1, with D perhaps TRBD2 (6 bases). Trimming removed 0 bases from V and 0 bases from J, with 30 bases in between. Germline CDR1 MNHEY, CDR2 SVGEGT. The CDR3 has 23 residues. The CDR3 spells CASSYSLSSPEGLAESSYNEQFF. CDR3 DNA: TGTGCCAGCAGTTACTCGCTGAGTTCTCCCGAGGGGTTAGCGGAAAGCTCCTACAATGAGCAGTTCTTC.

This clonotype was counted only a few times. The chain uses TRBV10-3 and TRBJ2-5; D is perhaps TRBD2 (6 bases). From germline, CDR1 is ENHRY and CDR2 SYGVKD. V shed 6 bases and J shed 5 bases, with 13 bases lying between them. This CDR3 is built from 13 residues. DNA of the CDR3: TGTGCCATCAGCGGACTCGGGGGTGAGACCCAGTACTTC. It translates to CAISGLGGETQYF.

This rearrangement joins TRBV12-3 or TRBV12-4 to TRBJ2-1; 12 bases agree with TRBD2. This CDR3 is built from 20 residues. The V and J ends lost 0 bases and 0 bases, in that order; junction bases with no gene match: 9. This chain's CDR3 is CASSLAGTSGRRGSYNEQFF. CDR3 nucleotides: TGTGCCAGCAGTTTAGCGGGCACTAGCGGGAGGAGGGGCTCCTACAATGAGCAGTTCTTC.

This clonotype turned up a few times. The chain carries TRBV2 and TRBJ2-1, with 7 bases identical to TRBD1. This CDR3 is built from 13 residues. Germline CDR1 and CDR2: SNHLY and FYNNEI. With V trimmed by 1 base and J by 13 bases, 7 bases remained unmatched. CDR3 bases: TGTGCCAGCAGTGAAGAGGGGGCTAGCAGACAGTTCTTC. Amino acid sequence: CASSEEGASRQFF.

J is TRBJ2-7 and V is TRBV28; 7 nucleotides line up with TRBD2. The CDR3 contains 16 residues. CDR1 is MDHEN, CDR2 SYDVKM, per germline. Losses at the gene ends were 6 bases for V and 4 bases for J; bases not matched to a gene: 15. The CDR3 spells CASRRRAGVKQYEQYF. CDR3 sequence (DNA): TGTGCCAGCAGACGTCGTGCGGGGGTTAAGCAGTACGAGCAGTACTTC.

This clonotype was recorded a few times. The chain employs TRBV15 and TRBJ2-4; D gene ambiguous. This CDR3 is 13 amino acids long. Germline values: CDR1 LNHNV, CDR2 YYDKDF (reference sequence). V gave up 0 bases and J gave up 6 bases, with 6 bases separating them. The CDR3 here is CATSREWVNIQYF. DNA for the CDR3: TGTGCCACCAGCAGAGAATGGGTAAACATTCAGTACTTC.

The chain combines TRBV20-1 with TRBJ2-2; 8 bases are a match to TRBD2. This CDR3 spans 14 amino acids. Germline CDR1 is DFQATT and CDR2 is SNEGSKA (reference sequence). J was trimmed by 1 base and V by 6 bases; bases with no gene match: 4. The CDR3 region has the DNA TGCAGTGCCCAGCGGGAGTTGAACACCGGGGAGCTGTTTTTT. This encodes CSAQRELNTGELFF.

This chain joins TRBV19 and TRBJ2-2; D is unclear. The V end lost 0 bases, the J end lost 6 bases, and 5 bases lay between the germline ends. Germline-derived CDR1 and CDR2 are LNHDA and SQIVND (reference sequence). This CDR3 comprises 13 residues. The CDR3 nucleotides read TGTGCCAGTAGTATAGATCGGGCCGGGGAGCTGTTTTTT. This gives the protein CASSIDRAGELFF. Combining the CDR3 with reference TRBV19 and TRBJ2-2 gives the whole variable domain DGGITQSPKYLFRKEGQNVTLSCEQNLNHDAMYWYRQDPGQGLRLIYYSQIVNDFQKGDIAEGYSVSREKKESFPLTVTSAQKNPTAFYLCASSIDRAGELFFGEGSRLTVL.

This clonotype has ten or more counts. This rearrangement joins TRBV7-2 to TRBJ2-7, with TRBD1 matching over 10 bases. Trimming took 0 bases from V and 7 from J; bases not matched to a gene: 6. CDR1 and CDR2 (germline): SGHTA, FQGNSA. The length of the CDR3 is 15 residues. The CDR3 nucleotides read TGTGCCAGCAGCTTAGCCGGGACAGGGGTATATGAGCAGTACTTC. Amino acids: CASSLAGTGVYEQYF.